This entry lists 25 T cell receptor beta chains sequenced from one sample in a study of CD8+CD57+ T cells in acquired aplastic anemia. The patients chosen for sequencing had shown expansion of CD8+CD57+ cells (detected by flow cytometry). The TCR beta profiling, which covered VDJ combination and CDR3 sequence, was carried out using genomic DNA as the template. TCRdb used MiXCR to reprocess the reads, holding one entry per CDR3 protein. The table shows about 160,000 distinct CDR3 sequences, with around 48% occurring only once. Sequencing used sorted CD4+, CD8+, or CD8+CD57+ T cells (not recorded which) from PBMCs. Source of these receptors: a human donor with aplastic anemia.

In its sample, this clonotype was seen a few times. CDR3 in amino acids: CSVAGQGATDTQYF. For the CDR3, the DNA is TGCAGCGTGGCGGGACAGGGGGCGACAGATACGCAGTATTTT. J is TRBJ2-3 and V is TRBV29-1; TRBD1 agrees at 12 bases. V gave up 6 bases and J gave up 3 bases; unmatched junction bases: 4. The CDR3 spans 14 residues. CDR1 and CDR2 from the germline V gene are SQVTM and ANQGSEA.

This chain joins TRBV2 and TRBJ1-5, with 8 bases identical to TRBD1. From germline, CDR1 is SNHLY and CDR2 FYNNEI. The length of the CDR3 is 14 residues. J was trimmed by 8 bases and V by 6 bases; bases with no gene match: 9. The CDR3 region has the DNA TGTGCCAGCAGCTCCCGGACAGGGAAGGAGCCCCAGCATTTT. Translation: CASSSRTGKEPQHF.

The chain links TRBV29-1 to TRBJ1-1, with 7 bases aligning to TRBD1. The CDR3 length is 15 residues. J lost 7 bases, V lost 8 bases, and 19 bases had no gene match. Germline CDR1 reads SQVTM; CDR2 reads ANQGSEA. The CDR3 reads CSSCGQGGKEREAFF. The CDR3 DNA reads TGCAGCTCTTGCGGGCAGGGGGGAAAGGAACGTGAAGCTTTCTTT.

Comment on this clonotype: At one boundary the junction diverges from the germline segment, which might be a read error. This chain connects TRBV5-1 to TRBJ2-1, with a tentative D call TRBD2 (5 bases). Germline CDR1 and CDR2: SGHRS and YFSETQ. The CDR3 sequence is 15 residues long. Written as DNA, the CDR3 is TGCGCCAGCAGCTTAGAGGGTGATTCCTGCAATGAGCAGTTCTTC. Translated: CASSLEGDSCNEQFF.

This clonotype occurred a few times. The chain's CDR3 is CASSPTGLPNSPLHF. The CDR3 DNA sequence: TGTGCCAGCAGTCCCACAGGGTTGCCTAATTCACCCCTCCACTTT. The chain uses TRBV2 and TRBJ1-6; D is possibly TRBD1 (6 bases). CDR3 length: 15 amino acids. With 5 bases removed from V and 6 bases from J, the gap between germline ends came to 14 bases. Germline assignment: CDR1 SNHLY and CDR2 FYNNEI.

The rearrangement uses TRBV29-1 and TRBJ1-5; perhaps TRBD1 as D (5 bases). V lost 6 bases, J lost 2 bases, and 14 bases lay in between. The CDR3 extends over 14 amino acids. The germline CDR1 and CDR2 sequences are SQVTM and ANQGSEA. The CDR3 loop is CSVGTGGGNQPQHF. CDR3 nucleotide sequence: TGCAGCGTCGGGACTGGGGGTGGCAATCAGCCCCAGCATTTT.

This clonotype has at least ten counts. This chain joins TRBV2 and TRBJ1-2; D may be TRBD1 (5 bases). Germline CDR1 SNHLY, CDR2 FYNNEI. V was shortened by 0 bases and J by 4 bases, with 12 bases between the two germline ends. The CDR3 has 15 amino acids. DNA for the CDR3: TGTGCCAGCAGTGAAGCAGTAGGGGCCCCCTATGGCTACACCTTC. Protein sequence: CASSEAVGAPYGYTF.

The chain links TRBV7-9 to TRBJ1-2, with D possibly matching TRBD1 (5 bases). This CDR3 is built from 14 residues. CDR1 and CDR2 (germline): SEHNR, FQNEAQ (reference sequence). With 5 bases removed from V and 6 bases from J, the gap between germline ends came to 16 bases. CDR3 region: CASSPGTDLHGYTF. CDR3 in DNA: TGTGCCAGCAGCCCTGGGACGGACCTCCATGGCTACACCTTC.

The chain has TRBV10-3 and TRBJ2-3; D is possibly TRBD2 (5 bases). Germline V gene lookup returns CDR1 ENHRY and CDR2 SYGVKD. The ends were cut back, 7 bases at V and 3 bases at J, with 14 bases in the middle. This CDR3 has 14 amino acids. The CDR3: CAIKIERRTDTQYF. Written as DNA, the CDR3 is TGTGCCATCAAGATCGAGCGGAGGACAGATACGCAGTATTTT.

The chain joins TRBV10-3 to TRBJ2-1; D is possibly TRBD2 (6 bases). This CDR3 is built from 13 residues. In germline, CDR1 is ENHRY, CDR2 SYGVKD. V was shortened by 8 bases and J by 4 bases, with 12 bases between the two germline ends. Written as DNA, the CDR3 is TGTGCCATCCGGCCTAGCGATTACAATGAGCAGTTCTTC. It yields the protein CAIRPSDYNEQFF.

This clonotype has ten or more counts. The CDR3 protein is CSARVYRSSYNEQFF. The CDR3 nucleotides are TGCAGTGCTAGAGTCTATCGGAGCTCCTACAATGAGCAGTTCTTC. The V and J genes are TRBV20-1 and TRBJ2-1; D gene unclear. Trimming took off 1 base at V and 0 bases at J, with 10 bases between the two ends. The CDR3 runs to 15 residues. Germline V gives CDR1 DFQATT, CDR2 SNEGSKA (reference sequence).

About this clonotype itself: The junction departs from germline at one end; a sequencing error may be responsible. V gene TRBV10-2 combines with J gene TRBJ1-1; D is unresolved. The CDR3 spans 12 residues. Germline lookup yields CDR1 WSHSY and CDR2 SAAADI. The chain's CDR3 is CASSDPSTGASF. The CDR3, as DNA: TGCGCCAGCAGTGACCCGAGCACTGGAGCTTCCTTT.

In the case of this clonotype: A junction boundary mismatches the germline segment, possibly from a read error. The rearrangement joins TRBV2 to TRBJ2-1; the match to TRBD2 covers 8 bases. CDR1 SNHLY and CDR2 FYNNEI come from the germline V gene. The CDR3 sequence is 16 residues long. The CDR3 reads CASREGLASSYNEQFF. CDR3 coding DNA: TGTGCCAGCAGGGAAGGACTAGCCAGCTCCTACAATGAGCAGTTCTTC. Full variable domain (rest looked up from reference TRBV2 and TRBJ2-1): EPEVTQTPSHQVTQMGQEVILRCVPISNHLYFYWYRQILGQKVEFLVSFYNNEISEKSEIFDDQFSVERPDGSNFTLKIRSTKLEDSAMYFCASREGLASSYNEQFFGPGTRLTVL.

This clonotype was observed many times. The gene calls are TRBV6-1 and TRBJ1-2, with D hard to call. Germline V lookup: CDR1 MNHNS, CDR2 SASEGT. The V end was cut by 1 base, the J end by 5 bases, with 5 bases between. CDR3 size: 12 residues. CDR3 DNA sequence: TGTGCCAGCAGTGAAGAGGGTTATGGCTACACCTTC. This gives the protein CASSEEGYGYTF.

This clonotype was observed once. Since a much larger clone is just one base distant, this may be a read error. Likely a read error: the CDR3 ends without its conserved phenylalanine or tryptophan. This chain links TRBV6-1 with TRBJ1-5, with a tentative D call TRBD1 (5 bases). The germline V and J ends were trimmed by 7 bases and 4 bases, with 14 bases remaining between them. Per germline, CDR1 MNHNS and CDR2 SASEGT. CDR3 length equals 14 residues. The CDR3 spells CASTLGQGNQPQHL. Written as DNA, the CDR3 is TGTGCCAGCACCCTAGGGCAGGGTAATCAGCCCCAGCATCTT.

This clonotype showed up many times. The genes are TRBV19 and TRBJ2-1; 11 bases fit TRBD2. J gave up 4 bases and V 5 bases, and 10 bases lay outside the gene matches. Germline values: CDR1 LNHDA, CDR2 SQIVND (reference sequence). CDR3 length equals 17 residues. This chain's CDR3 is CASSPSRLAGIYNEQFF. CDR3 bases: TGTGCCAGTAGTCCGTCAAGACTAGCGGGGATTTACAATGAGCAGTTCTTC.

This chain connects TRBV2 to TRBJ2-7; 7 nucleotides align to TRBD1. The CDR3 contains 14 residues. CDR1 and CDR2 from the germline V gene are SNHLY and FYNNEI. After removal of 6 bases from V and 2 bases from J, the junction contained 7 bases not matched to a gene. The CDR3 is CASSLSQGAYEQYF. The CDR3 nucleotides are TGTGCCAGCAGCTTAAGTCAGGGGGCCTACGAGCAGTACTTC. The entire variable domain, with the rest obtained from reference TRBV2 and TRBJ2-7, is as follows: EPEVTQTPSHQVTQMGQEVILRCVPISNHLYFYWYRQILGQKVEFLVSFYNNEISEKSEIFDDQFSVERPDGSNFTLKIRSTKLEDSAMYFCASSLSQGAYEQYFGPGTRLTVT.

This clonotype was detected ten times or more. Since a much larger clone is just one base distant, this may be a read error. The chain couples TRBV15 to TRBJ2-7; D is possibly TRBD2 (6 bases). CDR1 and CDR2 (germline): LNHNV, YYDKDF (reference sequence). The CDR3 extends over 14 amino acids. V lost 9 bases and J lost 5, with 20 bases in between. DNA of the CDR3: TGTGCCACTTGCCTCTCGGGGGAATTGCACGAGCAGTACTTC. Its translation is CATCLSGELHEQYF. Filled out from reference TRBV15 and TRBJ2-7, the complete variable domain reads DAMVIQNPRYQVTQFGKPVTLSCSQTLNHNVMYWYQQKSSQAPKLLFHYYDKDFNNEADTPDNFQSRRPNTSFCFLDIRSPGLGDTAMYLCATCLSGELHEQYFGPGTRLTVT.

Of note for this clonotype: This CDR3 is missing its conserved last phenylalanine or tryptophan, likely due to a read error. J is TRBJ2-2 and V is TRBV7-3; D not resolved. In germline, CDR1 is SGHTA, CDR2 FQGTGA. The CDR3 extends over 13 amino acids. V gave up 5 bases and J gave up 5 bases, with 9 bases separating them. The CDR3 protein is CASSPGLTGELFS. CDR3 nucleotides: TGTGCCAGCAGCCCCGGATTGACCGGGGAGCTGTTTTCT.

This clonotype appeared many times. V is TRBV10-3 and J is TRBJ2-5, with D unclear. This CDR3 region has 17 residues. Germline assignment: CDR1 ENHRY and CDR2 SYGVKD. Deletions cut 0 bases from V and 2 bases from J, with 16 bases between. CDR3 nucleotide sequence: TGTGCCATCAGTGAGTCGCCCTTAGACTTGCAACAAGAGACCCAGTACTTC. As protein: CAISESPLDLQQETQYF.

This sequence joins TRBV6-1 and TRBJ1-2; the D is unclear. Germline assignment: CDR1 MNHNS and CDR2 SASEGT. There are 13 residues in the CDR3. The V end lost 5 bases, the J end lost 7 bases, and 14 bases lay between the germline ends. The CDR3 bases are TGTGCCAGCAGTCGGGCGGAGCTATCTGGCTACACCTTC. Residues: CASSRAELSGYTF.

The chain couples TRBV7-3 to TRBJ2-5; D perhaps matches TRBD1 (5 bases). The germline gives CDR1 SGHTA, CDR2 FQGTGA. The germline V and J ends were trimmed by 4 bases and 2 bases, with 8 bases remaining between them. The CDR3 is 13 amino acids. The CDR3 is CASSWGEQETQYF. The CDR3 DNA follows: TGTGCCAGCAGCTGGGGCGAGCAAGAGACCCAGTACTTC. Looking up the rest from reference TRBV7-3 and TRBJ2-5 gives the full variable domain: GAGVSQTPSNKVTEKGKYVELRCDPISGHTALYWYRQSLGQGPEFLIYFQGTGAADDSGLPNDRFFAVRPEGSVSTLKIQRTERGDSAVYLCASSWGEQETQYFGPGTRLLVL.

The gene calls are TRBV10-3 and TRBJ2-3, with 7 bases identical to TRBD1. V shed 7 bases, J shed 2 bases, and the junction held 6 bases outside the gene matches. CDR1 and CDR2 (germline): ENHRY, SYGVKD. CDR3 length: 14 residues. CDR3 region: CAIKRGRDTDTQYF. For the CDR3, the DNA is TGTGCCATCAAGAGGGGGCGAGACACAGATACGCAGTATTTT.

This rearrangement joins TRBV7-2 to TRBJ2-1; D gene ambiguous. The V gene lost 5 bases and the J gene lost 5 bases, with 10 bases spanning the gap. The CDR3 consists of 13 residues. CDR1 is SGHTA, CDR2 FQGNSA, per germline. CDR3: CASSPWTNNEQFF. The CDR3 DNA is TGTGCCAGCAGCCCCTGGACCAACAATGAGCAGTTCTTC.

This clonotype was seen just once. J is TRBJ1-2 and V is TRBV9; no firm D call. CDR3 size: 13 residues. Trimming cost V 4 bases and J 6 bases, with 13 bases left between them. Germline assignment: CDR1 SGDLS and CDR2 YYNGEE. CDR3 in amino acids: CASSYISGHGYTF. Written as DNA, the CDR3 is TGTGCCAGCAGCTATATTTCCGGACATGGCTACACCTTC.